The TCR beta chain under discussion was sequenced for a study of blood T cell repertoires in COVID-19. Study-level information: Specimens from acute and convalescent COVID-19 originated in the United States, Italy and Spain. Sources were T cells, B-cell-depleted T cells, or PBMCs; the material itself was cDNA or gDNA.

Enrolled during active infection, Seattle patients were then followed longitudinally. V was cut by 3 bases and J by 0 bases, with 9 bases left in between. Germline V gene data show CDR1 as DFQATT and CDR2 as SNEGSKA (reference sequence). The CDR3 loop spans 13 amino acids. Authors' data handling: Counts of nucleated cells, estimated from reference gene primer amplification, were obtained. Profiling relied on immunoSEQ multiplex PCR, and the TCRdb table lists in-frame clones only, not all of them. The DNA gave D and trimming, while V, J and clone size come from that table. This sample has about 210,000 clones, with under 90% found just once.

The clonotype comes from a woman of 80 years or more with COVID-19, enrolled during active disease. The V call is TRBV20-1, the J call TRBJ2-7; D gene ambiguous. The sequencing input was peripheral blood. CDR3 in amino acids: CSASPEYSYEQYF. The CDR3 region has the DNA TGCAGTGCTAGTCCCGAGTACTCCTACGAGCAGTACTTC.